What follows is one T cell receptor beta chain and its context. Its antigen is unidentified. The sample comes from a study of T cells expressing NK-cell markers. In the study overall: Sorted CD3+CD56+NKG2C+, CD3+CD56+NKG2C- and CD3+CD56-NKG2C+ T-cell subsets were beta-chain profiled. Serological testing identified seven of the eight sequenced donors as HCMV-seropositive and one as seronegative. Whole-study results and caveats: Whether expanded NKG2C-expressing T cell clones recognize HCMV is unknown.

This CDR3 is 15 amino acids long. CDR1 and CDR2 from the germline V gene are MDHEN and SYDVKM. Using the 5' RACE reads, TCRdb records one entry per CDR3 protein without DNA. The table for this sample gives roughly 150,000 distinct CDR3 sequences. The chain employs TRBV28 and TRBJ1-5; the TCRdb call, TRBD1, lacks DNA for checking. Sequenced sample: blood T cells: a sorted CD56 or NKG2C T cell subset, CD4+ or CD8+ T cells, or bulk PBMC T cells (not recorded which). This receptor was identified in a man aged 18 to 70 in good health. CDR3 sequence: CASSSGTGNNQPQHF.